This paragraph reports one T cell receptor beta chain. Ages ranged from about 18 to 89 years, with residence in around 24 US areas. Cohort 3 recovered donors had two negative PCRs, clearance, or symptom resolution. Authors' processing steps: Nucleated cell number was recorded as an estimate derived from reference gene primer amplification. Data came from immunoSEQ multiplex PCR; TCRdb stores just in-frame clones and leaves some out. V and J calls and clone size are as listed in that table; D and trimming were resolved from the DNA. The table includes approximately 200,000 clones, roughly 85% detected once. Per the germline V gene, CDR1 is WNHNN and CDR2 is SYGVQD (reference sequence). Trimming took 7 bases from V and 5 from J, leaving 18 bases between them. The CDR3 consists of 14 residues. This record comes from a study of blood T cell repertoires in COVID-19. Turning to the study itself: Samples came from the United States, Italy and Spain, spanning acute and convalescent COVID-19.

This TCR came from a man younger than 40 who had recovered from COVID-19. The sequenced sample consisted of PBMCs or T cells enriched from blood (not recorded which). This rearrangement joins TRBV10-1 to TRBJ2-7; D unresolved. CDR3 amino acids: CASNLTCLGDEQYF. Here the CDR3 DNA reads TGCGCCAGCAATTTGACCTGTTTGGGCGACGAGCAGTACTTC.